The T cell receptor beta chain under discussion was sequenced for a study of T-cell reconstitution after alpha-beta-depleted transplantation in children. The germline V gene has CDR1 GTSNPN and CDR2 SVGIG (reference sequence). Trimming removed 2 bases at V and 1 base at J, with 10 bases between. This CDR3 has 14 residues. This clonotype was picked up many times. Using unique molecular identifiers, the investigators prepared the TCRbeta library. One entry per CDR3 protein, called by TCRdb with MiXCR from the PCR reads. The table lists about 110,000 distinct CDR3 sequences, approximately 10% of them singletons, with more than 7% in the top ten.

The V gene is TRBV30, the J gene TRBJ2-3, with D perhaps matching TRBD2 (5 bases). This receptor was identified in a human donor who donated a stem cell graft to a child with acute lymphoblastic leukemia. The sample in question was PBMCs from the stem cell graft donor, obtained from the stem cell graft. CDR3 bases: TGTGCCTGGAGTTATCCCGGGGGCACAGATACGCAGTATTTT. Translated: CAWSYPGGTDTQYF. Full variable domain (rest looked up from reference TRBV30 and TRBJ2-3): SQTIHQWPATLVQPVGSPLSLECTVEGTSNPNLYWYRQAAGRGLQLLFYSVGIGQISSEVPQNLSASRPQDRQFILSSKKLLLSDSGFYLCAWSYPGGTDTQYFGPGTRLTVL.